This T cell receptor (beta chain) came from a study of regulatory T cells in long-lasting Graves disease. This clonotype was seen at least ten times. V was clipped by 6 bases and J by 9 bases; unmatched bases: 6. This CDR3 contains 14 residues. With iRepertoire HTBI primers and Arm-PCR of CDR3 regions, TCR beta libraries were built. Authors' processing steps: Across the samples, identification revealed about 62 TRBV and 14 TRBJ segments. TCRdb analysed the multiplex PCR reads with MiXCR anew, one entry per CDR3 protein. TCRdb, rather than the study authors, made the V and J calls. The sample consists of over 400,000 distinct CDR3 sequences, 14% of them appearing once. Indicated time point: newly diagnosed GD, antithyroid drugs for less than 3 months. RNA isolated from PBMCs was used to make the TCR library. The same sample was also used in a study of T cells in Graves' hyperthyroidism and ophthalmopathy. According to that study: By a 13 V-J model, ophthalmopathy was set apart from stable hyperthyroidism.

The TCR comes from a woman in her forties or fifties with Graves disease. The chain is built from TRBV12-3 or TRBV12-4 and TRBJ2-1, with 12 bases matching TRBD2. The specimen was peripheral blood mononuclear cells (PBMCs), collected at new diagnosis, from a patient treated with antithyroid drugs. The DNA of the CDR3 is TGTGCCAGCAGACTAGCGGGAGGTCAGGGTGAGCAGTTCTTC. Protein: CASRLAGGQGEQFF.